Shown below are 4 T cell receptor beta chains from a single sample sequenced in a study of human CD8 memory T cell subsets. Sequencing libraries of TCR beta were made by UMI-labeled 5' RACE. TCRdb reprocessed the 5' RACE reads and stores each CDR3 protein as one record, lacking DNA. Its table lists 4,200 or so distinct CDR3 sequences. The sequenced sample was CD8+ T cells from PBMCs. The receptor set was obtained from a human donor in good health.

This chain links TRBV4-3 with TRBJ2-1. The CDR3 length is 16 residues. Germline assignment: CDR1 LGHNA and CDR2 YSLEER. The CDR3 reads CASSQDSGSSYNEQFF.

The gene calls are TRBV20-1 and TRBJ2-5; checking the TCRdb D call of TRBD2 is not possible without DNA. CDR3 length equals 16 residues. Germline V gene sequence: CDR1 DFQATT, CDR2 SNEGSKA (reference sequence). CDR3: CSARVVAGGQTETQYF.

V is TRBV2 and J is TRBJ1-1; TCRdb's D call of TRBD1 is untestable without DNA. The CDR3 extends over 15 amino acids. Germline lookup yields CDR1 SNHLY and CDR2 FYNNEI. The CDR3 spells CASSSRDTLNTEAFF.

This CDR3 is CSARGALAGFEQYF. This rearrangement joins TRBV20-1 to TRBJ2-7. This CDR3 comprises 14 residues. CDR1 is DFQATT and CDR2 is SNEGSKA in the germline V gene (reference sequence).